This passage covers 4 T cell receptor beta chains from one sample sequenced in a study of response to subunit inactivated influenza vaccine. TCRdb re-derived calls from the RT-PCR reads in MiXCR, one entry per CDR3 protein. This table has under 550,000 distinct CDR3 sequences, 6.5% to 8% appearing once. The source material was PBMCs from blood, sampled about 23 months after vaccination. The receptors originated from a man aged 45 to 70 who received an inactivated influenza vaccine.

This clonotype was counted many times. This sequence joins TRBV4-1 and TRBJ1-1; D is unresolved. The CDR3 contains 14 residues. The V and J ends lost 0 bases and 5 bases respectively, with 10 bases between them. CDR1 is MGHRA, CDR2 YSYEKL, per germline. The CDR3 reads CASSQDSGRTEAFF. The CDR3 DNA reads TGCGCCAGCAGCCAAGATTCCGGACGGACTGAAGCTTTCTTT.

There are a few counts of this clonotype. The J gene is TRBJ1-2, the V gene TRBV4-2; 8 bases map to TRBD1. Trimming at V came to 2 bases and at J to 11 bases, leaving 4 bases not matched to a gene. The length of the CDR3 is 12 residues. From germline, CDR1 is LGHNA and CDR2 YNFKEQ. CDR3 residues: CASSQWTGWYTF. In nucleotides, the CDR3 is TGTGCCAGCAGCCAATGGACAGGGTGGTACACCTTC.

The V and J genes are TRBV5-1 and TRBJ2-3; 7 nucleotides align to TRBD2. This CDR3 has 16 residues. CDR1 is SGHRS, CDR2 YFSETQ, per germline. V shed 0 bases, J shed 1 base, and the junction held 5 bases outside the gene matches. CDR3 amino acids: CASSLDAGVRTDTQYF. As DNA, the CDR3 is TGCGCCAGCAGCTTGGATGCGGGAGTCCGCACAGATACGCAGTATTTT.

This clonotype occurred a few times. The chain combines TRBV5-1 with TRBJ1-2; 8 bases are a match to TRBD1. Germline V gene sequence: CDR1 SGHRS, CDR2 YFSETQ. The trim removed 0 bases at V and 2 bases at J, leaving 3 bases unmatched. The CDR3 has 15 amino acids. The CDR3, as DNA: TGCGCCAGCAGCTTGGTGGCAGGGGGCAACTATGGCTACACCTTC. Residues: CASSLVAGGNYGYTF.